The 28 T cell receptor beta chains below come from one sample, sequenced in a study of T cell responses to AZD1222 COVID-19 vaccine. Sequencing used immunoSEQ multiplex PCR; TCRdb keeps in-frame clones, though not all of them. The table shows 100,000 to 150,000 clones, with roughly 93% occurring only once. The sequencing here drew on peripheral blood, taken 28 days after the second AZD1222 dose. These receptors originate from an adult who received the AZD1222 COVID-19 vaccine.

The gene calls are TRBV11-2 and TRBJ2-7; 12 bases align to TRBD2. Trimming took 0 bases from V and 6 from J; bases not matched to a gene: 9. The CDR3 runs to 17 residues. Germline lookup yields CDR1 SGHAT and CDR2 FQNNGV. The CDR3 DNA is TGTGCCAGCAGCTTAGATGATCGACTAGCGGGAGTAGGCGAGCAGTACTTC. Residues: CASSLDDRLAGVGEQYF.

The chain joins TRBV7-8 to TRBJ1-1, with no clear D. Germline V lookup: CDR1 SGHVS, CDR2 FQNEAQ. The V and J ends lost 2 bases and 0 bases respectively, with 13 bases between them. This CDR3 comprises 16 residues. This chain's CDR3 is CASSLMGLVMNTEAFF. The CDR3 nucleotides read TGTGCCAGCAGCTTAATGGGGTTGGTTATGAACACTGAAGCTTTCTTT.

The chain joins TRBV6-5 to TRBJ2-1; 8 nucleotides match TRBD1. With V trimmed by 0 bases and J by 10 bases, 11 bases remained unmatched. This CDR3 contains 16 residues. Looked up from germline, CDR1 is MNHEY and CDR2 is SVGAGI. As DNA, the CDR3 is TGTGCCAGCAGTTACTCCACGGGACAGGCCTCATGGGAGCAGTTCTTC. Its protein is CASSYSTGQASWEQFF.

The count of this clone is one. Here the CDR3 reads CASRAGTRPYEQYF. The CDR3 DNA reads TGCGCCAGCAGAGCCGGGACACGTCCCTACGAGCAGTACTTC. The chain joins TRBV10-1 to TRBJ2-7; a possible D gene is TRBD1 (6 bases). Trimming stripped 6 bases from V and 2 bases from J, with 14 bases between. The CDR3 has 14 residues. Germline CDR1 WNHNN, CDR2 SYGVQD (reference sequence).

The chain is built from TRBV6-5 and TRBJ2-7, with 7 nucleotides matching TRBD2. The CDR3 totals 15 residues. The J segment lost 4 bases and the V segment lost 0 bases, leaving 6 bases of the junction unmatched. Germline assignment: CDR1 MNHEY and CDR2 SVGAGI. DNA for the CDR3: TGTGCCAGCAGTTACTCGGGTCAGGGAGGGTACGAGCAGTACTTC. Translating it yields CASSYSGQGGYEQYF.

The J gene is TRBJ1-5, the V gene TRBV19; TRBD1 might be the D (6 bases). The CDR3 consists of 14 residues. CDR1 and CDR2 from the germline V gene are LNHDA and SQIVND (reference sequence). V was clipped by 5 bases and J by 3 bases, with 11 bases between them. CDR3 loop: CASSPGQLNQPQHF. CDR3 nucleotides: TGTGCCAGTAGTCCCGGACAGCTCAATCAGCCCCAGCATTTT.

J is TRBJ2-7 and V is TRBV9; 7 bases agree with TRBD1. The CDR3 has 14 amino acids. Germline V gives CDR1 SGDLS, CDR2 YYNGEE. J lost 3 bases, V lost 4 bases, and 7 bases had no gene match. The CDR3: CASSPWDSYYEQYF. As DNA, the CDR3 is TGTGCCAGCAGCCCCTGGGACAGTTACTACGAGCAGTACTTC.

The chain combines TRBV21-1 with TRBJ2-3; the tabulated D call, TRBD2, remains unverified against the DNA. TRBV21-1 is shown as a pseudogene. The CDR3 runs to 14 residues. CDR3 DNA sequence: TGTGCCAACGGTTTCCCTAGCTTAGCAGATACGCAGTATTTT. Translation: CANGFPSLADTQYF.

The DNA for the CDR3 is TGTGCCACCAGTGCCCGCTGGGCTAGCCATAGCCAGCTCGGCTCCTACAATGAGCAGTTCTTC. Encoded protein: CATSARWASHSQLGSYNEQFF. The genes are TRBV24-1 and TRBJ2-1; possible D gene TRBD2, 5 bases. Germline V lookup: CDR1 KGHDR, CDR2 SFDVKD. The CDR3 length is 21 residues. V lost 5 bases and J lost 0, with 28 bases in between.

This clone was seen only once. The chain carries TRBV15 and TRBJ1-5, with unresolved D. Looked up from germline, CDR1 is LNHNV and CDR2 is YYDKDF (reference sequence). Trimming stripped 1 base from V and 5 bases from J, with 6 bases between. This CDR3 comprises 13 residues. The CDR3 DNA reads TGTGCCACCAGCAGAGCTGGGGATCAGCCCCAGCATTTT. Translation: CATSRAGDQPQHF.

The J gene is TRBJ1-2, the V gene TRBV27; no clear D. The CDR3 spans 13 residues. Deletions cut 3 bases from V and 5 bases from J, with 10 bases between. The germline V gene has CDR1 MNHEY and CDR2 SMNVEV (reference sequence). The CDR3 loop reads CASSFGPGYGYTF. As DNA, the CDR3 is TGTGCCAGCAGTTTTGGGCCGGGATATGGCTACACCTTC.

This clone was counted once. The chain carries TRBV27 and TRBJ2-4; 9 bases fit TRBD1. The CDR3 has 15 residues. V was pared by 5 bases and J by 4 bases, with 6 bases of the junction left unmatched. CDR1 is MNHEY, CDR2 SMNVEV, per germline (reference sequence). The CDR3, as DNA: TGTGCCAGCAGTAAACCAGGGACAGGGAAAAACATTCAGTACTTC. Protein: CASSKPGTGKNIQYF.

This chain connects TRBV5-1 to TRBJ1-3, with a possible D match to TRBD1 (6 bases). The CDR3 is 14 amino acids. The V end was cut by 4 bases, the J end by 0 bases, with 8 bases between. Germline V gene lookup returns CDR1 SGHRS and CDR2 YFSETQ. The CDR3 is CASSPQGSGNTIYF. The CDR3 DNA is TGCGCCAGCAGCCCACAGGGCTCTGGAAACACCATATATTTT.

The gene calls are TRBV7-9 and TRBJ2-1, with D possibly being TRBD1 or TRBD2 (5 bases each). CDR3 length: 14 residues. CDR1 is SEHNR and CDR2 is FQNEAQ in the germline V gene (reference sequence). Deletions cut 5 bases from V and 0 bases from J, with 8 bases between. The CDR3 sequence is CASSRDVSYNEQFF. In nucleotides, the CDR3 is TGTGCCAGCAGCCGGGACGTCTCCTACAATGAGCAGTTCTTC.

V and J are TRBV19 and TRBJ2-1, with D uncertain. This CDR3 has 11 residues. Germline values: CDR1 LNHDA, CDR2 SQIVND (reference sequence). Trimming removed 4 bases at V and 9 bases at J, with 7 bases between. DNA of the CDR3: TGTGCCAGTAGTAGCGGATTTGAGCAGTTCTTC. Translating gives CASSSGFEQFF.

V is TRBV7-8 and J is TRBJ2-5, with TRBD2 identical over 9 bases. The CDR3 is made up of 18 amino acids. J lost 5 bases, V lost 3 bases, and 16 bases had no gene match. The V gene's germline CDR1 is SGHVS and CDR2 FQNEAQ. The CDR3 here is CASSLGAFGSGRGETQYF. CDR3 DNA: TGTGCCAGCAGCTTGGGGGCTTTCGGTAGCGGGAGAGGGGAGACCCAGTACTTC.

The chain joins TRBV12-2 to TRBJ2-5; the tabulated D call, TRBD2, remains unverified against the DNA. TRBV12-2 is noted as a pseudogene. The length of the CDR3 is 15 residues. CDR3 nucleotide sequence: TGTGCAAGTCCCCTACTAGCGGGAGGGCAAGAGACCCAGTACTTC. Its protein product is CASPLLAGGQETQYF.

This clone was counted between two and nine times. The rearrangement links TRBV5-1 to TRBJ2-2; TRBD2 is a possible D gene (5 bases). Per the germline V gene, CDR1 is SGHRS and CDR2 is YFSETQ. V lost 0 bases and J 3 bases, leaving 6 bases between the germline ends. The CDR3 has 14 residues. The CDR3 DNA reads TGCGCCAGCAGCTTGGGACTACACACCGGGGAGCTGTTTTTT. Translated: CASSLGLHTGELFF.

This chain links TRBV3-1 (or the pseudogene TRBV3-2) with TRBJ2-2; D gene ambiguous. The CDR3 contains 14 residues. V lost 6 bases to trimming and J lost 3 bases, with 11 bases between them. Germline CDR1 LGHDT, CDR2 YNNKEL (reference sequence). The CDR3 sequence: CASSFGGDTGELFF. In DNA form, the CDR3 reads TGTGCCAGCAGTTTTGGCGGCGACACCGGGGAGCTGTTTTTT.

This chain uses TRBV19 with TRBJ1-1, with a possible D match to TRBD1 (5 bases). This CDR3 comprises 17 residues. Trimming took off 1 base at V and 0 bases at J, with 15 bases between the two ends. Germline lookup yields CDR1 LNHDA and CDR2 SQIVND (reference sequence). CDR3 bases: TGTGCCAGTAGTATAGGGCAGGGCCCTTTTATGAACACTGAAGCTTTCTTT. It yields the protein CASSIGQGPFMNTEAFF. Combining the CDR3 with reference TRBV19 and TRBJ1-1 gives the whole variable domain DGGITQSPKYLFRKEGQNVTLSCEQNLNHDAMYWYRQDPGQGLRLIYYSQIVNDFQKGDIAEGYSVSREKKESFPLTVTSAQKNPTAFYLCASSIGQGPFMNTEAFFGQGTRLTVV.

This rearrangement joins TRBV29-1 to TRBJ2-3; D perhaps matches TRBD2 (7 bases). V was shortened by 6 bases and J by 5 bases, with 15 bases between the two germline ends. The CDR3 sequence is 13 residues long. Germline CDR1 and CDR2: SQVTM and ANQGSEA. Here the CDR3 reads CSVGGLHEDTQYF. The CDR3, as DNA: TGCAGCGTGGGGGGGCTTCATGAAGATACGCAGTATTTT.

The chain uses TRBV6-5 and TRBJ2-3, with TRBD2 matching 10 bases. The CDR3 covers 16 residues. CDR1 and CDR2 (germline): MNHEY, SVGAGI. The V segment lost 6 bases and the J segment 6 bases; nucleotides outside the gene matches: 12. This CDR3 reads CASRYQAGGPTDTQYF. The CDR3 DNA is TGTGCCAGCAGGTACCAAGCGGGAGGGCCAACCGATACGCAGTATTTT.

This clone has only a few counts. The chain employs TRBV28 and TRBJ1-3; maybe TRBD1 (5 bases). Germline values: CDR1 MDHEN, CDR2 SYDVKM. This CDR3 is 14 amino acids long. V was trimmed by 3 bases and J by 3 bases, leaving 9 bases between them. DNA for the CDR3: TGTGCCAGCAGTTTCACCAGGGATGGAAACACCATATATTTT. This gives the protein CASSFTRDGNTIYF.

V usage is TRBV12-3 or TRBV12-4 and J usage is TRBJ2-7, with 8 bases aligning to TRBD1. CDR3 length: 13 residues. V shed 7 bases and J 5 bases; nucleotides not matched to a gene: 7. CDR3 protein: CASTQGAGHEQYF. The CDR3 coding sequence is TGTGCCAGCACCCAGGGGGCAGGCCACGAGCAGTACTTC.

The chain has TRBV7-3 and TRBJ2-2, with a tentative D call TRBD1 (5 bases). This CDR3 has 14 residues. Germline values: CDR1 SGHTA, CDR2 FQGTGA. The ends were cut back, 4 bases at V and 5 bases at J, with 11 bases in the middle. CDR3 sequence (DNA): TGTGCCAGCAGCTCAGGGCCGGCGACCGGGGAGCTGTTTTTT. Its translation is CASSSGPATGELFF.

The chain uses TRBV28 and TRBJ2-2; D is possibly TRBD1 or TRBD2 (11 bases each). V shed 7 bases and J shed 6 bases, with 36 bases lying between them. This CDR3 has 21 amino acids. Germline V gene sequence: CDR1 MDHEN, CDR2 SYDVKM. The CDR3 DNA sequence: TGTGCCAGCACCCCTTCCCCGGGACAGGGGGTGGCTAGCGGGAGGCCCGGGGAGCTGTTTTTT. Translating gives CASTPSPGQGVASGRPGELFF.

This clone was seen just once. V and J are TRBV5-6 and TRBJ2-2, with D possibly called TRBD1 or TRBD2 (5 bases each). The length of the CDR3 is 17 residues. Between the trimmed V and J ends, which lost 6 bases and 0 bases, there was a span of 18 bases. Germline CDR1 reads SGHDT; CDR2 reads YYEEEE. CDR3 sequence: CASIPGWGRANTGELFF. The CDR3 DNA follows: TGTGCCAGCATCCCGGGATGGGGCAGGGCGAACACCGGGGAGCTGTTTTTT.

This chain connects TRBV9 to TRBJ2-6; 10 bases line up with TRBD2. CDR1 and CDR2 (germline): SGDLS, YYNGEE. Trimming removed 7 bases from V and 3 bases from J; junction bases left unmatched: 7. This CDR3 region has 16 residues. DNA for the CDR3: TGTGCCAGCCTGGAGGGGACTAGCGTTGGGGCCAACGTCCTGACTTTC. Encoded protein: CASLEGTSVGANVLTF.